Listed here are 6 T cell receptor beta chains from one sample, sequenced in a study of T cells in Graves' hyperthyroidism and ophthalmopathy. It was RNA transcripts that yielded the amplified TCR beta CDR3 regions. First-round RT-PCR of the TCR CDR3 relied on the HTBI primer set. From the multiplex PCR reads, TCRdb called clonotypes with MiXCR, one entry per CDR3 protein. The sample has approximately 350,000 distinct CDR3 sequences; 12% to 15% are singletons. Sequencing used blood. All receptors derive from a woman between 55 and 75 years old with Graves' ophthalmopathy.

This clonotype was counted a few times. The CDR3 nucleotides are TGCGCCAGCAGCTTGTCCGGGCAGAAAAAAGAAGCTTTCTTT. It translates to CASSLSGQKKEAFF. The chain joins TRBV5-1 to TRBJ1-1; no clear D. V lost 1 base and J lost 8, with 15 bases in between. The length of the CDR3 is 14 residues. Germline V CDR1 and CDR2: SGHRS, YFSETQ.

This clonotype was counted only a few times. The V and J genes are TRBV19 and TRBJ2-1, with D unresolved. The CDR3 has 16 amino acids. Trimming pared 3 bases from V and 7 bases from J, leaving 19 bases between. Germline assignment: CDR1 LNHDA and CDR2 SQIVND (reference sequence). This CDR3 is CASSMWWRGSGNEQFF. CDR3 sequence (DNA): TGTGCCAGTAGTATGTGGTGGCGCGGCTCTGGGAATGAGCAGTTCTTC.

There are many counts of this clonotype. CDR3 sequence reads: CASSLVAGGPMDEQFF. CDR3 nucleotide sequence: TGTGCCAGCAGCTTAGTTGCGGGAGGGCCTATGGATGAGCAGTTCTTC. The V call is TRBV7-2, the J call TRBJ2-1, with 9 bases identical to TRBD2. The CDR3 extends over 16 amino acids. Germline CDR1 and CDR2: SGHTA and FQGNSA. V lost 1 base and J lost 8; bases outside the gene matches: 9.

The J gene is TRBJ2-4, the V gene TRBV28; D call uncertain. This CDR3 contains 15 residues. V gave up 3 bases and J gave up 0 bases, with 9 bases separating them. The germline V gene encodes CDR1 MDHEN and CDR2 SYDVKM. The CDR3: CASSFDILAKNIQYF. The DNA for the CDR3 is TGTGCCAGCAGTTTCGACATTCTAGCCAAAAACATTCAGTACTTC.

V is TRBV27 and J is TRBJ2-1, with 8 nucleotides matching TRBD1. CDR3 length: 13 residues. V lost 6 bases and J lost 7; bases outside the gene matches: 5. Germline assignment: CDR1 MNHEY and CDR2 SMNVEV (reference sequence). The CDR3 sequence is CASSRTGGNEQFF. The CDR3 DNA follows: TGTGCCAGCAGCCGCACAGGGGGGAATGAGCAGTTCTTC.

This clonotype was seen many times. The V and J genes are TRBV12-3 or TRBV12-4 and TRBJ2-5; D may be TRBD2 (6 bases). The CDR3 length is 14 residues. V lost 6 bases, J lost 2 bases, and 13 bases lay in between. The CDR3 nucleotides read TGTGCCAGCAGCCGGGACTCCAGACAAGAGACCCAGTACTTC. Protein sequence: CASSRDSRQETQYF.